This T cell receptor beta chain was retrieved from a study of cytomegalovirus exposure and HLA in healthy donors. Study observations and caveats: Because they were indistinguishable, some V segments, including TRBV6-2 and TRBV6-3, were excluded.

The PCR used 60 Vbeta and 13 Jbeta primers. This table comes from immunoSEQ multiplex PCR, and its TCRdb copy is limited to in-frame clones, with some not included. This sample's clone table lists 45,000 to 60,000 clones. The CDR3 sequence is 13 residues long. Germline CDR1 is GTSNPN and CDR2 is SVGIG (reference sequence). The V end lost 2 bases, the J end lost 4 bases, and 11 bases lay between the germline ends. A word on this clone: Its antigen is not identified.

The sample was PBMCs. This chain joins TRBV30 and TRBJ1-2; no firm D call. The source is a male donor in good health and CMV-seronegative. In nucleotides, the CDR3 is TGTGCCTGGAGTCGGGAAAGCGGCTATGGCTACACCTTC. It specifies CAWSRESGYGYTF.